This record concerns one TCR beta chain sequence. The antigen is undetermined. This sample also contains other DNA sequences that code for the same CDR3. The sample is drawn from a study of T cell responses to AZD1222 COVID-19 vaccine. About the study: Pooled samples include second doses given at about 4 or 12 weeks.

Overall study findings and caveats: Across spike, vaccine-associated CD4 TCRs were found, dominant at 160-218 and 743-854. Nearly half of spike-specific TCRs reportedly go after variant regions that carry no mutations. Only 5 or 6 AZD1222 recipients tested seropositive at baseline.

Some clones are missing from TCRdb's copy, which holds only in-frame ones; the method was immunoSEQ multiplex PCR. Altogether roughly 100,000 clones are present, roughly 91% being singletons, with the ten largest covering 3.7%. This TCR was recovered from an adult in good health. Sequences were derived from peripheral blood, sampled on day 0 of AZD1222 vaccination.

CDR3 bases: TGCAGCGTCACAATAGGGCCGGGACGGCCAATAGAGCAGTACTTC. Amino acids: CSVTIGPGRPIEQYF. The chain uses TRBV29-1 and TRBJ2-7; perhaps D is TRBD1 or TRBD2 (5 bases each). The V gene's germline CDR1 is SQVTM and CDR2 ANQGSEA. Trimming cost V 6 bases and J 7 bases, with 25 bases left between them. The CDR3 covers 15 residues.